The entry below gives a single T cell receptor beta chain sequence along with its context. This sample is part of a study of blood T cell repertoires in COVID-19. Trimming stripped 3 bases from V and 5 bases from J, with 8 bases between. There are 12 residues in the CDR3. In the authors' workflow: Estimated nucleated cell counts came from reference gene primer amplification. Some clones are missing from TCRdb's copy, which holds only in-frame ones; the method was immunoSEQ multiplex PCR. V and J calls and clone size are given by that table; D and trimming were obtained from the DNA. The sample lists 250,000 to 300,000 clones; approximately 79% were seen once.

The receptor was isolated from a young man with acute COVID-19. V is TRBV12-3 or TRBV12-4 and J is TRBJ2-7; weak D call: TRBD1 (5 bases). Sample: PBMCs or T cells enriched from blood (not recorded which). The DNA for the CDR3 is TGTGCCAGCAGTTTTGGCAGGGACGAGCAGTACGTC. Translating gives CASSFGRDEQYV.